The entry that follows covers one TCR beta chain sequence. Antigen unknown. The sample originates from a study of PD-1 blockade in classical Hodgkin lymphoma. Germline-derived CDR1 and CDR2 are MNHEY and SMNVEV (reference sequence). Trimming took off 2 bases at V and 0 bases at J, with 8 bases between the two ends. The CDR3 consists of 14 residues. In every patient, relapse followed autologous stem cell transplantation, while exposure to brentuximab vedotin differed. Some clones are missing from TCRdb's copy, which holds only in-frame ones; the method was immunoSEQ multiplex PCR. The sample yields some 64,000 clones, 70% to 90% seen once. Notes on the study in general: Why the repertoires differ is still unclear, perhaps disease activity or prior therapy. By C4D1, diversity of CD4+ TCRs had risen significantly, whereas that of CD8+ TCRs had not.

Sample: peripheral blood mononuclear cells (PBMCs), taken at baseline. This chain links TRBV27 with TRBJ2-7, with D hard to call. The origin of this receptor is a human donor with classical Hodgkin lymphoma. CDR3 sequence reads: CASSLIENSYEQYF. In DNA form, the CDR3 reads TGTGCCAGCAGTTTAATAGAGAACTCCTACGAGCAGTACTTC.